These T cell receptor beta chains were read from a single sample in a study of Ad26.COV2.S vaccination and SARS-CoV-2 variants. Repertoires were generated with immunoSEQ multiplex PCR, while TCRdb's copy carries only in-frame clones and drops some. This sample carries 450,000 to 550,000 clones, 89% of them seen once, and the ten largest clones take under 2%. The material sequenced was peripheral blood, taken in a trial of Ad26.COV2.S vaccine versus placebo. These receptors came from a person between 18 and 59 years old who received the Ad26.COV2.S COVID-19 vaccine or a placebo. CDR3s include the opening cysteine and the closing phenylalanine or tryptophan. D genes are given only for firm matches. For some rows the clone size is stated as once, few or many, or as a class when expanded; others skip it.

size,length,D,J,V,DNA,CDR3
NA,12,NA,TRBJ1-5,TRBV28,TGTGCCAGCAGTCGCAGGGATCAGCCCCAGCATTTT,CASSRRDQPQHF
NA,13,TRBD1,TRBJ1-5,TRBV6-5,TGTGCCAGCAGGCACAGGGGTAATCAGCCCCAGCATTTT,CASRHRGNQPQHF
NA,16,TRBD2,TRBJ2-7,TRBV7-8,TGTGCCAGCAGCTTAGTGGCGGCTAGCGGGGCCTACGAGCAGTACTTC,CASSLVAASGAYEQYF
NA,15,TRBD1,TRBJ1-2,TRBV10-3,TGTGCCATCAGTGAGTCGATACAGGGGGCGAACGGCTACACCTTC,CAISESIQGANGYTF
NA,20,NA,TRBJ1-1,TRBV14,TGTGCCAGCAGCCAAGGCCAGTGGGAGCTGACCGCAGGGTATGGGACTGAAGCTTTCTTT,CASSQGQWELTAGYGTEAFF
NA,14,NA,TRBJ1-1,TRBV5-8,TGTGCCAGCAGCTTGGTGGACAGGAACACTGAAGCTTTCTTT,CASSLVDRNTEAFF
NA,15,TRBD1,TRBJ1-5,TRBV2,TGTGCCAGCAGTGCCTGGGACAGGTGGGATCAGCCCCAGCATTTT,CASSAWDRWDQPQHF
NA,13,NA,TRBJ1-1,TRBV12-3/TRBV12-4,TGTGCCAGCAGTTTTGGGCAGAACACTGAAGCTTTCTTT,CASSFGQNTEAFF
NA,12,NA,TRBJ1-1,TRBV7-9,TGTGCCAGCAGCGGACAGTACACTGAAGCTTTCTTT,CASSGQYTEAFF
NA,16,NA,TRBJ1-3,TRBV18,TGTGCCAGCTCACCACGGATAGAAGGTTCCGGAAACACCATATATTTT,CASSPRIEGSGNTIYF
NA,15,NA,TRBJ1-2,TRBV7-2,TGTGCCAGCAGCTTAGACAACCTACCCCTCTATGGCTACACCTTC,CASSLDNLPLYGYTF
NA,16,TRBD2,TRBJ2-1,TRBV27,TGTGCCAGCAGTTTCTTCGGCGGGGGGGCATGGAATGAGCAGTTCTTC,CASSFFGGGAWNEQFF
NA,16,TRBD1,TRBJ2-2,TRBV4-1,TGCGCCAGCAGTACCCGGGGACAGGGGGTCACCGGGGAGCTGTTTTTT,CASSTRGQGVTGELFF
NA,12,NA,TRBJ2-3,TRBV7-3,TGTGCCAGCAGCAGGGATGGAGATACGCAGTATTTT,CASSRDGDTQYF
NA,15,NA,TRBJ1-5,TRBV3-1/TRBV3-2,TGTGCCAGCAGCCAGGCACCGGGGGGATATCAGCCCCAGCATTTT,CASSQAPGGYQPQHF
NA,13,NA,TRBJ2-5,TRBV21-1,TGTGCCAGCAGCAAAGAAGAAAAAGAGACCCAGTACTTC,CASSKEEKETQYF
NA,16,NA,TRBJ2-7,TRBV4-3,TGCGCCAGCAGCCCCGCGCTTACGCCAGGAACCTACGAGCAGTACTTC,CASSPALTPGTYEQYF
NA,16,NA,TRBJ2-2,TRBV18,TGTGCCAGCTCACCAGAGGTCGGGAGTGGCACCGGGGAGCTGTTTTTT,CASSPEVGSGTGELFF
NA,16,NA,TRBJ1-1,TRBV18,TGTGCCAGCTCCACAAAGGGTCGCAGGGAGGGAACTGAAGCTTTCTTT,CASSTKGRREGTEAFF
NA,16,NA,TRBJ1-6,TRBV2,TGTGCCAGCAGTTTGGATCACACAGGGAAAAATTCACCCCTCCACTTT,CASSLDHTGKNSPLHF
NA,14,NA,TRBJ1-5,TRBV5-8,TGTGCCAGCAGCTTGAAGTCAGCAAATCAGCCCCAGCATTTT,CASSLKSANQPQHF
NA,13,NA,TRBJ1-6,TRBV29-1,TGCAGCATCCGGGTCCACCGGGATTCACCCCTCCACTTT,CSIRVHRDSPLHF
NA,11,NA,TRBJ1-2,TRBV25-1,TGTGCCAGCAGTGATTTTTTCGGCTACACCTTC,CASSDFFGYTF
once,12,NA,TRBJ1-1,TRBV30,TGTGCCTGGAGCCCACCCCAGTCGAAAGCTTTCTTT,CAWSPPQSKAFF
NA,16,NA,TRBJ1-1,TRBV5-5,TGTGCCAGCAGCCCGGTGGGGTCCCGAATGGACACTGAAGCTTTCTTT,CASSPVGSRMDTEAFF
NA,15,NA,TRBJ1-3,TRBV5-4,TGTGCCAGCAGCTATGGACGGAGCTCTGGAAACACCATATATTTT,CASSYGRSSGNTIYF
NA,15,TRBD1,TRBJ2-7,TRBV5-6,TGTGCCAGCAGCTGGCCGGGACAGGGACCCTACGAGCAGTACTTC,CASSWPGQGPYEQYF
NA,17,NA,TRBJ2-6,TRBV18,TGTGCCAGCTCACCGATAAAACAGGGTTCTGGGGCCAACGTCCTGACTTTC,CASSPIKQGSGANVLTF
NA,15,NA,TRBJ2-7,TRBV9,TGTGCCAGCAGCGTAGATGAGACGGGCTCCTACGAGCAGTACTTC,CASSVDETGSYEQYF
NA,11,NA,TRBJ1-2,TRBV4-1,TGCGCCAGCAGCCAAGGACGAGGCTACACCTTC,CASSQGRGYTF
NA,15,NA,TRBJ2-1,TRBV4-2,TGTGCCAGCAGCCAAGAGGAAGGGTTTAGGGATGAGCAGTTCTTC,CASSQEEGFRDEQFF
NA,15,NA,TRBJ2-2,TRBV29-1,TGCAGCGTTGTTACCTCGGGGGCCGGAACCGGGGAGCTGTTTTTT,CSVVTSGAGTGELFF
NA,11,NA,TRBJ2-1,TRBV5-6,TGTGCCAGCAGCTCGGTTCGTGAGCAGTTCTTC,CASSSVREQFF
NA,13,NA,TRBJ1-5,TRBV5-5,TGTGCCAGCAGCTTGTGGGAAAATCAGCCCCAGCATTTT,CASSLWENQPQHF
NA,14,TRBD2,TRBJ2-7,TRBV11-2,TGTGCCAGCAGCCTGACTAGCGGGACATACGAGCAGTACTTC,CASSLTSGTYEQYF
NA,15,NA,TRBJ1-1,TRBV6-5,TGTGCCAGCAGTTCCATCACCCGTTTGCGCCCAGGTGCTTTCTTT,CASSSITRLRPGAFF